This T cell receptor beta chain is drawn from a study of T cells after yellow fever vaccination. About the research overall: Fractions containing few cells were prepared with SMART-Seq v4 Ultra Low Input.

V lost 4 bases, J lost 7 bases, and 14 bases stayed unmatched. The germline V gene encodes CDR1 SEHNR and CDR2 FQNEAQ (reference sequence). The CDR3 has 17 residues. A note on this clonotype: Its target is not known.

It was through 5'RACE template switching that TCR cDNA was made, with a universal primer site and UMIs added. TCRdb recomputed calls from the 5' RACE reads with MiXCR, one row per CDR3 protein. The sample lists under 550,000 distinct CDR3 sequences; just over 20% were seen once. Whole-study findings and limits: A faster peak, day 5 versus 15, was reached by the weaker secondary response. Booster sampling recovered most clones from primary vaccination (under 98% CD4, 80% to 90% CD8).

This sequence originates from a man aged 18 to 29 who received the YFV17D yellow fever vaccine. The V and J genes are TRBV7-9 and TRBJ2-3, with TRBD2 identical over 10 bases. Sequences were derived from PBMCs, sampled less than 25 days after the first yellow fever vaccination. The CDR3 region is CASSSVRTASGGHTQYF. Written as DNA, the CDR3 is TGTGCCAGCAGCTCCGTTCGAACGGCTAGCGGGGGACATACGCAGTATTTT.